This T cell receptor beta chain was sequenced in a study of cytomegalovirus exposure and HLA in healthy donors. Vbeta (60) and Jbeta (13) primers were used in the PCR. Only in-frame clones appear in the TCRdb table, and some are missing; sequencing was by immunoSEQ multiplex PCR. This table holds some 110,000 clones, roughly 70% found once. In its sample, this clone was seen a few times. The clonotype comes from a woman aged 45-60 years in good health and CMV-seropositive. The specimen was PBMCs.

The CDR3 DNA is TGTGCCAGCAGACTCCGGGACAACTCCTACGAGCAGTACTTC. Its translation is CASRLRDNSYEQYF. The chain is built from TRBV2 and TRBJ2-7, with D maybe TRBD1 (6 bases). This CDR3 region has 14 residues. Germline V gene sequence: CDR1 SNHLY, CDR2 FYNNEI. With 6 bases removed from V and 0 bases from J, the gap between germline ends came to 12 bases. The whole variable domain, filled in from reference TRBV2 and TRBJ2-7, reads EPEVTQTPSHQVTQMGQEVILRCVPISNHLYFYWYRQILGQKVEFLVSFYNNEISEKSEIFDDQFSVERPDGSNFTLKIRSTKLEDSAMYFCASRLRDNSYEQYFGPGTRLTVT.